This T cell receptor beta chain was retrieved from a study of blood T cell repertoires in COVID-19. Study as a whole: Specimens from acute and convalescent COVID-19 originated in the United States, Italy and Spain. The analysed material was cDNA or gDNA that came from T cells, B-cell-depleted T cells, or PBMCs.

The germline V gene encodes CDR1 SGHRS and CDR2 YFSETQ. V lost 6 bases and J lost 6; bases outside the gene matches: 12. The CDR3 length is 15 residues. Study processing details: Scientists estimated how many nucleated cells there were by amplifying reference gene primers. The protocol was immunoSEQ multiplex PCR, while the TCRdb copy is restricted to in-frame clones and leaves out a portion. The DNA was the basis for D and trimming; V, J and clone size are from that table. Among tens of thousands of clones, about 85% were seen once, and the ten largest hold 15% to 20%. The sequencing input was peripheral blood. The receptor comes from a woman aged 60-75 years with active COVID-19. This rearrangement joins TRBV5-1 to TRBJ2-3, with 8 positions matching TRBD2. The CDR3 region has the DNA TGCGCCAGCACCCCCCGGGGGGGCGTCACGGATACGCAGTATTTT. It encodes CASTPRGGVTDTQYF.